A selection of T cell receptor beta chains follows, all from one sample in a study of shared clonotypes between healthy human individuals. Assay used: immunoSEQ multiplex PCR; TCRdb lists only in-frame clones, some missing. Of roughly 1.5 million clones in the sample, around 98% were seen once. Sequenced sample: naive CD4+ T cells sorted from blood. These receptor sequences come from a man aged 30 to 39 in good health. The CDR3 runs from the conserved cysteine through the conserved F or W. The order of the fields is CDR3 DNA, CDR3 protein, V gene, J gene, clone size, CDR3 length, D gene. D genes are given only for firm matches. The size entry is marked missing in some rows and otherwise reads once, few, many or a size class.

TGTGCCAGCTCGACCGGGACAGGGGGTGATGAGCAGTTCTTC	CASSTGTGGDEQFF	TRBV18	TRBJ2-1	.	14	TRBD1
TGTGCCAGCAGCGGGGCCCTGTTCGGTGGCTACACCTTC	CASSGALFGGYTF	TRBV7-2	TRBJ1-2	.	13	.
TGTGCCAGCAGTTCCGGGACAGGGATCAGAAACTACGAGCAGTACTTC	CASSSGTGIRNYEQYF	TRBV11-2	TRBJ2-7	.	16	TRBD1
TGTGCCAGCAGACCCCCGGGGGCGCGCGGAAACACCATATATTTT	CASRPPGARGNTIYF	TRBV6-5	TRBJ1-3	.	15	.
TGTGCCAGCAGTTACTATAAGGGACAGCACTATGGCTACACCTTC	CASSYYKGQHYGYTF	TRBV6-5	TRBJ1-2	.	15	TRBD1
TGTGCCAGCAGCCTCACTGGGCCGAACACTGAAGCTTTCTTT	CASSLTGPNTEAFF	TRBV28	TRBJ1-1	.	14	.
TGTGCCAGCAGCTTAGGTGGCGGCGGGAGCTTGAGCGAGCAGTACTTC	CASSLGGGGSLSEQYF	TRBV7-9	TRBJ2-7	once	16	TRBD2
TGTGCCAGCAGCCCCATAGGGACGGAAGATGGCTACACCTTC	CASSPIGTEDGYTF	TRBV5-4	TRBJ1-2	.	14	.
TGTGCCAGTAGTATAATGGGAGGTGTTAGCACAGATACGCAGTATTTT	CASSIMGGVSTDTQYF	TRBV19	TRBJ2-3	once	16	.
TGCGCCAGCAGCCAAAACGGACAGCTAGCCAAAAACATTCAGTACTTC	CASSQNGQLAKNIQYF	TRBV4-1	TRBJ2-4	.	16	.
TGTGCCAGCAGCTCTCTGGGGGGGATGAACACTGAAGCTTTCTTT	CASSSLGGMNTEAFF	TRBV7-3	TRBJ1-1	.	15	.
TGCGCCAGCAGCTTGGACAGGGCTCAATACAATGAGCAGTTCTTC	CASSLDRAQYNEQFF	TRBV5-1	TRBJ2-1	.	15	.
TGTGCCAGCAGCCCAAGACGGGGTGGCGAGACAGGGGTGCAAGAGACCCAGTACTTC	CASSPRRGGETGVQETQYF	TRBV14	TRBJ2-5	.	19	TRBD1
TGCGCCAGCATGTCCCCCTCTGGGGGGGAGACCCAGTACTTC	CASMSPSGGETQYF	TRBV5-1	TRBJ2-5	.	14	.
TGTGCCAGCAGTCGCATCCTGTCTGAGCAGTTCTTC	CASSRILSEQFF	TRBV5-6	TRBJ2-1	.	12	.
TGTGCCAGCAGCTTGGCAGGGGGAAATCAGCCCCAGCATTTT	CASSLAGGNQPQHF	TRBV5-6	TRBJ1-5	.	14	TRBD1
TGTGCCACCAGCAGAGTTAAGGGTTTGGACTATGGCTACACCTTC	CATSRVKGLDYGYTF	TRBV15	TRBJ1-2	.	15	.
TGTGCCAGCAGCTTATTTCCTAGCGGAAGCTCCTACGAGCAGTACTTC	CASSLFPSGSSYEQYF	TRBV7-2	TRBJ2-7	.	16	TRBD2
TGTGCCAGTGCCCCGGGAGGGGGCTACAATGAGCAGTTCTTC	CASAPGGGYNEQFF	TRBV27	TRBJ2-1	.	14	TRBD2
TGTGCCAGCAGCTTAGAGGGGTTAAGGGATACGCAGTATTTT	CASSLEGLRDTQYF	TRBV11-2	TRBJ2-3	.	14	.
TGCGCCACTAAGGAACTTCCAGGGAACACTGAAGCTTTCTTT	CATKELPGNTEAFF	TRBV5-1	TRBJ1-1	once	14	.
TGCGCCAGCAGTGGAGGGGCCTTTCTTAGCACAGATACGCAGTATTTT	CASSGGAFLSTDTQYF	TRBV10-1	TRBJ2-3	.	16	.
TGTGCCACCACACAGGGTAGAGAGACCCAGTACTTC	CATTQGRETQYF	TRBV10-3	TRBJ2-5	.	12	.
TGTGCCAGCAGCGTAGGACAGTACTACGAGCAGTACTTC	CASSVGQYYEQYF	TRBV9	TRBJ2-7	.	13	.
TGCAGCGTTGAGGCTAGCGAGGCCACAGATACGCAGTATTTT	CSVEASEATDTQYF	TRBV29-1	TRBJ2-3	.	14	.
TGTGCCAGCAGCCCCGGGACAGGGTTCGCCTACGAGCAGTACTTC	CASSPGTGFAYEQYF	TRBV7-9	TRBJ2-7	.	15	TRBD1
TGTGCCAGCAGCATAAACCCGTGGGAGACCCAGTACTTC	CASSINPWETQYF	TRBV5-4	TRBJ2-5	.	13	.
TGTGCCAGCAGTTACCCCGGGTCTAGAGCGTCCTATGGCTACACCTTC	CASSYPGSRASYGYTF	TRBV7-9	TRBJ1-2	.	16	.
TGTGCCAGCAGCGTAAAAGTCGGACAGCTCACAGATACGCAGTATTTT	CASSVKVGQLTDTQYF	TRBV9	TRBJ2-3	.	16	.
TGTGCCAGCAGTTCAGGGGTAGGCGAAAAACTGTTTTTT	CASSSGVGEKLFF	TRBV11-2	TRBJ1-4	.	13	.
TGTGCCAGTCGTAGCGGCACAGATACGCAGTATTTT	CASRSGTDTQYF	TRBV6-5	TRBJ2-3	.	12	.
TGTGCCAGCAAGGGTTCAGGGGATACGCAGTATTTT	CASKGSGDTQYF	TRBV2	TRBJ2-3	.	12	.
TGTGCCAGCAGCTTAGAGAGCGCCTACGAGCAGTACTTC	CASSLESAYEQYF	TRBV7-9	TRBJ2-7	.	13	.
TGCGCCAGCAGCTTGGGAACCGTTGGTCCTTATGGCTACACCTTC	CASSLGTVGPYGYTF	TRBV5-1	TRBJ1-2	.	15	.
TGCGCCAGTTCTAAGCGGGAGAGCTCCTACAATGAGCAGTTCTTC	CASSKRESSYNEQFF	TRBV5-1	TRBJ2-1	once	15	TRBD2
TGTGCCAGCAGCCAATGGGGTCGGGGCAATCTACTCGAGCAGTACTTC	CASSQWGRGNLLEQYF	TRBV16	TRBJ2-7	.	16	.
TGTGCCAGCGGGGGGAATACTCTCAATGAGCAGTTCTTC	CASGGNTLNEQFF	TRBV28	TRBJ2-1	.	13	.
TGTGCCAGTAGTATGATGGGGATAAATCAGCCCCAGCATTTT	CASSMMGINQPQHF	TRBV19	TRBJ1-5	.	14	.
TGTGCCAGCAGCTTAAGGACCAACTATGGCTACACCTTC	CASSLRTNYGYTF	TRBV7-8	TRBJ1-2	.	13	.
TGTGCCAGCAGCTTCAAAGGGGTGGGAAGCTATGGCTACACCTTC	CASSFKGVGSYGYTF	TRBV5-6	TRBJ1-2	once	15	.
TGTGCCAGCACCGAAGGTGGCGGTGTTAATGAAAAACTGTTTTTT	CASTEGGGVNEKLFF	TRBV25-1	TRBJ1-4	.	15	.
TGTGCCAGTAGTTTTGACATTCTCAACAATCAGCCCCAGCATTTT	CASSFDILNNQPQHF	TRBV19	TRBJ1-5	.	15	.
TGTGCCATCAGACAAGAGAGCGGCACAGATACGCAGTATTTT	CAIRQESGTDTQYF	TRBV10-3	TRBJ2-3	.	14	.
TGCGCCAGCAGCCAAGATCCGCGAGGGGATGGGGATACGCAGTATTTT	CASSQDPRGDGDTQYF	TRBV4-3	TRBJ2-3	.	16	.
TGTGCCAGCAGCTTACGGGACAGGGGACTTCTTAACTATGGCTACACCTTC	CASSLRDRGLLNYGYTF	TRBV7-8	TRBJ1-2	.	17	TRBD1
TGTGCCAGCCAGGAGGGCCTTAGCCCGTACTTC	CASQEGLSPYF	TRBV28	TRBJ2-5	.	11	.
TGTGCCAGCAGTCTTCTAGGACAGGTTGAAGCTTTCTTT	CASSLLGQVEAFF	TRBV6-5	TRBJ1-1	once	13	TRBD1
TGTGCCAGTCGGCGAGGGGCTGGGACTGAAGCTTTCTTT	CASRRGAGTEAFF	TRBV7-8	TRBJ1-1	.	13	.
TGTGCCAGCAGACAGGGAACCCAGCCCCAGCATTTT	CASRQGTQPQHF	TRBV19	TRBJ1-5	once	12	TRBD1
TGTGCCAGCTCACCAAACGGGGGGCAAGGTGAAAAACTGTTTTTT	CASSPNGGQGEKLFF	TRBV18	TRBJ1-4	.	15	.
TGTGCCAGCTCACGGACAGCCCATCGAGAGACCCAGTACTTC	CASSRTAHRETQYF	TRBV18	TRBJ2-5	.	14	.
TGCGCCAGCAGCCCCCCATACTGGACTAGCGGGGCGAACACCGGGGAGCTGTTTTTT	CASSPPYWTSGANTGELFF	TRBV10-2	TRBJ2-2	.	19	TRBD2
TGTGCCAGCAGCTCGGGACTCAGGGGAAGCACTGAAGCTTTCTTT	CASSSGLRGSTEAFF	TRBV7-2	TRBJ1-1	.	15	.
TGTGCCAGCCGGGGGACAGGGGGAATCTACGAGCAGTACTTC	CASRGTGGIYEQYF	TRBV2	TRBJ2-7	.	14	TRBD1